This T cell receptor (beta chain) was identified in a study of neurological immune-mediated disorders. J was trimmed by 8 bases and V by 0 bases; bases with no gene match: 10. The CDR3 has 15 residues. Germline assignment: CDR1 DFQATT and CDR2 SNEGSKA (reference sequence). The authors made cDNA by 5'RACE with 10-nucleotide random UMIs. One entry per CDR3 protein, called by TCRdb with MiXCR from the 5' RACE reads. The repertoire holds about 25,000 distinct CDR3 sequences, with about 6.3% as singletons. This clonotype was seen many times. The origin of this receptor is a woman aged 40-49 years in good health. Sequenced: PBMCs. This chain uses TRBV20-1 with TRBJ2-4; 7 nucleotides align to TRBD2. For the CDR3, the DNA is TGCAGTGCTAGAGATAACGGCGGGAGTAGAGACATTCAGTACTTC. Its translation: CSARDNGGSRDIQYF.